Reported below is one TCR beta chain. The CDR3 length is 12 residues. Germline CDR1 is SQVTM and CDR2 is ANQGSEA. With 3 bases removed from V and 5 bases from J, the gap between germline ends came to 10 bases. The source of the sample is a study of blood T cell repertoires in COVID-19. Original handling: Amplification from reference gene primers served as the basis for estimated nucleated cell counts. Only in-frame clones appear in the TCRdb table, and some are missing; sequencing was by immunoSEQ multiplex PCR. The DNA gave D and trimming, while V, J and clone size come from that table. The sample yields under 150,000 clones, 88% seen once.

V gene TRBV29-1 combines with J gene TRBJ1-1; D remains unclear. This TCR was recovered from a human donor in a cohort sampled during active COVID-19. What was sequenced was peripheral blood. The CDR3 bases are TGCAGCGTTGATCGGGGTAGTACTGAAGCTTTCTTT. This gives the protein CSVDRGSTEAFF.